Listed below are T cell receptor beta chains from one sample, sequenced in a study of cytomegalovirus exposure and HLA in healthy donors. Generated by immunoSEQ multiplex PCR, the TCRdb table keeps only in-frame clones and is missing some. The sample yields under 350,000 clones, 80% to 90% seen once. Sequenced input: PBMCs. Receptors originate from a woman aged 18-29 years in good health and CMV-seronegative. CDR3s include the opening cysteine and the closing phenylalanine or tryptophan.

>13|TRBV5-6|TRBJ2-7
CASSFGRVNEQYF
>17|TRBV30|TRBJ2-7
CAWSVFRTSGASYEQYF
>18|TRBV13|TRBJ2-1
CASSLGGLPLSSYNEQFF
>13|TRBV28|TRBJ1-2
CASSLATPGGYTF
>13|TRBV10-1|TRBJ1-1
CASSESLSTEAFF
>13|TRBV30|TRBJ1-1
CAWSATENTEAFF
>19|TRBV4-1|TRBJ2-1
CASSQDSILGLALYNEQFF
>11|TRBV30|TRBJ1-1
CAWSVLGEAFF
>12|TRBV5-4|TRBJ2-5
CASSLASQTQYF
>10|TRBV28|TRBJ1-6
CASSSRALHF
>13|TRBV7-9|TRBJ1-1
CASSSTQNTEAFF
>16|TRBV11-3|TRBJ2-1
CASSPAPGGAYNEQFF
>17|TRBV11-3|TRBJ2-3
CASSPGDRASSTDTQYF
>15|TRBV29-1|TRBJ1-1
CSVEDLGEGGTEAFF
>15|TRBV9|TRBJ2-5
CASSVDTGGRETQYF
>14|TRBV9|TRBJ1-1
CASSVGAGNTEAFF
>15|TRBV19|TRBJ2-1
CASSIEAGEGNEQFF
>14|TRBV28|TRBJ1-4
CASRAGTGGEKLFF
>17|TRBV7-6|TRBJ2-2
CASSFKTGTENTGELFF
>13|TRBV19|TRBJ1-5
CASSSRGSEPQHF
>14|TRBV6-4|TRBJ2-1
CASRLGQGTNEQFF
>12|TRBV7-2|TRBJ2-7
CASSEHLYEQYF
>12|TRBV19|TRBJ1-2
CASRGAGKGYTF
>14|TRBV6-5|TRBJ2-7
CASSAGQGVYEQYF
>19|TRBV7-6|TRBJ1-2
CATQSGTGAEKAYPYGYTF
>14|TRBV7-8|TRBJ1-3
CASSLDSSGNTIYF
>15|TRBV6-6|TRBJ1-6
CASTTGTPYNSPLHF
>13|TRBV19|TRBJ1-5
CASSIARNQPQHF
>13|TRBV25-1|TRBJ2-3
CASCPGGTDTQYF
>13|TRBV6-6|TRBJ1-4
CASKEGEAEKLFF
>15|TRBV4-1|TRBJ2-7
CASSQPQGADYEQYF
>15|TRBV2|TRBJ2-2
CASRLLATNTGELFF
>15|TRBV2|TRBJ2-7
CASSTVGQGFHEQYF
>16|TRBV19|TRBJ1-4
CASSTGTVVANEKLFF
>16|TRBV2|TRBJ2-3
CASSEARQGRTDTQYF
>16|TRBV7-9|TRBJ1-2
CASSTQLTGDEHGYTF
>14|TRBV2|TRBJ2-1
CASSAGLAPGEQFF
>15|TRBV14|TRBJ2-7
CASSPQGQGAYEQYF
>14|TRBV6-5|TRBJ1-1
CASSYSTGSAEAFF
>13|TRBV4-1|TRBJ1-1
CASSQDIGQEAFF